A single sample is the source of the 9 T cell receptor beta chains below, sequenced in a study of human T cells and chemical hapten exposure. In TCRdb, the RACE reads were re-called with MiXCR into one record per CDR3 protein. The profile shows about 98,000 distinct CDR3 sequences, 10% to 13% of them singletons. As for time point: pre-sensitization, week 0. The sample's treatment: therapeutic diphenylcyclopropenone sensitization with weekly scalp DPC. Here the sequenced sample was whole blood, taken in connection with sensitization to the hapten diphenylcyclopropenone (DPC). The receptors derive from a woman aged 55-75 years with alopecia areata. Some clones in this sample may be carry-over from other donors' samples.

The genes are TRBV14 and TRBJ2-2; 8 nucleotides align to TRBD1. Trimming took 5 bases from V and 1 from J; bases not matched to a gene: 6. The CDR3 sequence is 16 residues long. CDR1 is SGHDN, CDR2 FVKESK, per germline. CDR3 amino acids: CASSETGTGNTGELFF. In DNA form, the CDR3 reads TGTGCCAGCAGCGAGACCGGGACAGGGAACACCGGGGAGCTGTTTTTT.

The V call is TRBV7-2, the J call TRBJ2-4; D remains ambiguous. The CDR3 length is 11 residues. V lost 0 bases and J 11 bases, leaving 5 bases between the germline ends. Germline V gives CDR1 SGHTA, CDR2 FQGNSA. This CDR3 is CASSLAGFQYF. The DNA of the CDR3 is TGTGCCAGCAGCTTAGCCGGGTTTCAGTACTTC.

This clonotype occurred a few times. The chain links TRBV2 to TRBJ2-2; TRBD1 might be the D (6 bases). CDR3 length: 15 residues. Germline lookup yields CDR1 SNHLY and CDR2 FYNNEI. V lost 4 bases, J lost 5 bases, and 14 bases lay in between. This CDR3 reads CASSGFRGGTGELFF. CDR3 in DNA: TGTGCCAGCAGTGGATTCAGGGGTGGGACCGGGGAGCTGTTTTTT.

This clonotype has more than one count but fewer than ten. The CDR3 DNA reads as TGTGCCAGCAGCCCCCGCCCGCTAGCGGGGGACTACAATGAGCAGTTCTTC. It translates to CASSPRPLAGDYNEQFF. The chain joins TRBV9 to TRBJ2-1, with 10 nucleotides matching TRBD2. The CDR3 extends over 17 amino acids. Germline assignment: CDR1 SGDLS and CDR2 YYNGEE. V lost 4 bases and J lost 3; bases outside the gene matches: 10.

This clonotype was counted at least ten times. The chain couples TRBV20-1 to TRBJ2-7, with TRBD2 identical over 7 bases. Germline V CDR1 and CDR2: DFQATT, SNEGSKA (reference sequence). The CDR3 contains 16 residues. The ends lost 3 bases at V and 4 bases at J; junction bases unmatched: 15. The CDR3 is CSASFGLAAPEYEQYF. The CDR3 DNA sequence: TGCAGTGCTAGCTTCGGGCTAGCGGCCCCCGAGTACGAGCAGTACTTC.

This clonotype was seen more than once but under ten times. This CDR3 is CASSPLRPRQGSLSNNSPLHF. CDR3 sequence (DNA): TGTGCCAGCAGTCCCCTCCGCCCTAGACAGGGAAGTCTTTCAAATAATTCACCCCTCCACTTT. This chain uses TRBV27 with TRBJ1-6, with TRBD1 identical over 7 bases. The junction had 24 bases not matched to a gene; V was cut back by 5 bases and J by 5 bases. Germline CDR1 reads MNHEY; CDR2 reads SMNVEV (reference sequence). The CDR3 runs to 21 residues.

The table lists this clonotype with many counts. The genes are TRBV5-5 and TRBJ1-5; tentative D call: TRBD1 (6 bases). CDR1 and CDR2 (germline): SGHKS, YYEKEE (reference sequence). The CDR3 contains 19 residues. V dropped 2 bases and J dropped 0 bases, with 21 bases sitting between them. Here the CDR3 DNA reads TGTGCCAGCAGCTTTGGTTGGGGGGCAGTAAGCTCTAGCAATCAGCCCCAGCATTTT. Amino acids: CASSFGWGAVSSSNQPQHF.

This clonotype was picked up many times. This rearrangement joins TRBV27 to TRBJ2-2; no clear D gene. The germline V and J ends were trimmed by 5 bases and 3 bases, with 10 bases remaining between them. The germline CDR1 and CDR2 sequences are MNHEY and SMNVEV (reference sequence). This CDR3 contains 14 residues. DNA for the CDR3: TGTGCCAGCAGTGCTGGTGGATACACCGGGGAGCTGTTTTTT. As protein: CASSAGGYTGELFF.

This clonotype was detected only a few times. J is TRBJ2-5 and V is TRBV18; D not resolved. Germline CDR1 and CDR2: KGHSH and LQKENI. This CDR3 is 14 amino acids long. V lost 2 bases and J 0 bases, leaving 7 bases between the germline ends. The CDR3 coding sequence is TGTGCCAGCTCACCAGGGATTAACCAAGAGACCCAGTACTTC. Protein sequence: CASSPGINQETQYF.